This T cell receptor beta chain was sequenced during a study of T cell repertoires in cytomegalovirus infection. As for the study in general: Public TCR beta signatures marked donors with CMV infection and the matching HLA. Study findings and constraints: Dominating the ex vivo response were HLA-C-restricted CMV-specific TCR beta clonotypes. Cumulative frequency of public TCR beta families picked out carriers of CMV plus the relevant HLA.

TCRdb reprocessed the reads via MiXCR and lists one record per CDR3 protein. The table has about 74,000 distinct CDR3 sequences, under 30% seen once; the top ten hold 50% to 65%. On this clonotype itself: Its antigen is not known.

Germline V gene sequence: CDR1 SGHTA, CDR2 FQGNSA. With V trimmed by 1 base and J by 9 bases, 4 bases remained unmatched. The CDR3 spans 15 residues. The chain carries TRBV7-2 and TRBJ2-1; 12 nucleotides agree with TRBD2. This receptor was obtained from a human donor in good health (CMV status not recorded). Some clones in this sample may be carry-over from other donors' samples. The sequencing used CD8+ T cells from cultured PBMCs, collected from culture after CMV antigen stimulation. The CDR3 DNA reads TGTGCCAGCAGCTTAGGTCTAGCGGGAGGGGTTGAGCAGTTCTTC. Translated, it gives CASSLGLAGGVEQFF. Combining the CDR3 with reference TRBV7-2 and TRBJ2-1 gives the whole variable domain GAGVSQSPSNKVTEKGKDVELRCDPISGHTALYWYRQSLGQGLEFLIYFQGNSAPDKSGLPSDRFSAERTGGSVSTLTIQRTQQEDSAVYLCASSLGLAGGVEQFFGPGTRLTVL.